This T cell receptor beta chain was recorded in a study of cytomegalovirus exposure and HLA in healthy donors. The CDR3 sequence is 15 residues long. The germline V gene has CDR1 MRHNA and CDR2 SNTAGT. The J segment lost 6 bases and the V segment lost 0 bases, leaving 4 bases of the junction unmatched. A multiplex PCR was run with 60 Vbeta primers and 13 Jbeta primers. In the original workflow: Counted up in a later analysis, unique TCR beta chains came to about 80 million, with around 10 million shared. Method: immunoSEQ multiplex PCR; TCRdb's copy keeps in-frame clones and lacks some. The V and J calls and clone size are taken from that table; D and trimming were inferred from the DNA. The sample includes under 110,000 clones, around 75% of them seen just once. This clone was detected only a few times. Additional DNA sequences in this sample encode the identical CDR3.

The specimen was PBMCs. This receptor was taken from a man aged 35-49 years in good health and CMV-seronegative. V and J are TRBV6-4 and TRBJ2-1; 8 bases match TRBD1. The CDR3 region has the DNA TGTGCCAGCAGTGACTCGAACAGGGGGGTCAATGAGCAGTTCTTC. Residues: CASSDSNRGVNEQFF.